The 7 T cell receptor beta chains below come from one sample, sequenced in a study of blood T cell repertoires in COVID-19. The assay was immunoSEQ multiplex PCR, and TCRdb's table has in-frame clones only and misses some. In the table there are about 380,000 clones, over 65% of which are singletons. Sequenced sample: peripheral blood. Every receptor here comes from a human donor with acute or convalescent COVID-19. The donor label of this sample is uncertain.

The chain employs TRBV30 and TRBJ2-1; 8 nucleotides agree with TRBD2. Losses at the gene ends were 3 bases for V and 9 bases for J; bases not matched to a gene: 7. Germline CDR1 GTSNPN, CDR2 SVGIG (reference sequence). The CDR3 totals 13 residues. The CDR3 spells CAWSRLAGSEQFF. For the CDR3, the DNA is TGTGCCTGGAGCCGGCTAGCGGGCTCTGAGCAGTTCTTC. Full variable domain (outside the CDR3, taken from reference TRBV30 and TRBJ2-1): SQTIHQWPATLVQPVGSPLSLECTVEGTSNPNLYWYRQAAGRGLQLLFYSVGIGQISSEVPQNLSASRPQDRQFILSSKKLLLSDSGFYLCAWSRLAGSEQFFGPGTRLTVL.

The chain combines TRBV30 with TRBJ2-7, with 8 bases fitting TRBD2. Trimming at V came to 1 base and at J to 2 bases, leaving 16 bases not matched to a gene. Per germline, CDR1 GTSNPN and CDR2 SVGIG (reference sequence). The CDR3 consists of 18 residues. This chain's CDR3 is CAWSGHGVLGTRAYEQYF. CDR3 DNA sequence: TGTGCCTGGAGTGGGCATGGAGTATTGGGGACTAGGGCCTACGAGCAGTACTTC.

The count of this clone is one. V usage is TRBV5-1 and J usage is TRBJ2-4, with a tentative D call TRBD1 (5 bases). Trimming left V 4 bases short and J 1 base short, with 15 bases between. Germline CDR1 and CDR2: SGHRS and YFSETQ. This CDR3 is 16 amino acids long. CDR3: CASSPRLGLAKNIQYF. CDR3 nucleotide sequence: TGCGCCAGCAGCCCGCGGCTGGGGCTTGCCAAAAACATTCAGTACTTC.

The chain combines TRBV28 with TRBJ1-2, with D unresolved. The CDR3 runs to 13 residues. Trimming cost V 8 bases and J 4 bases, with 14 bases left between them. CDR1 is MDHEN and CDR2 is SYDVKM in the germline V gene. DNA for the CDR3: TGTGCCAGCGGCGCAGGTGGCGCCTATGGCTACACCTTC. Amino acid sequence: CASGAGGAYGYTF.

The gene calls are TRBV7-9 and TRBJ2-2; TRBD1 is a possible D gene (5 bases). In germline, CDR1 is SEHNR, CDR2 FQNEAQ (reference sequence). The CDR3 is 16 amino acids. Trimming shortened V by 3 bases and J by 2 bases, and 13 bases separated the two germline ends. The CDR3: CASSFRAVINTGELFF. The CDR3 region has the DNA TGTGCCAGCAGCTTCAGGGCCGTAATTAACACCGGGGAGCTGTTTTTT.

The chain couples TRBV9 to TRBJ2-1; tentative D call: TRBD2 (6 bases). CDR3 size: 13 residues. CDR1 is SGDLS and CDR2 is YYNGEE in the germline V gene. V gave up 3 bases and J gave up 10 bases, with 14 bases separating them. CDR3 residues: CASSASPSGEQFF. In DNA form, the CDR3 reads TGTGCCAGCAGCGCCAGTCCGAGCGGGGAGCAGTTCTTC.

The genes are TRBV3-1 (or the pseudogene TRBV3-2) and TRBJ1-2; 7 bases fit TRBD1. Looked up from germline, CDR1 is LGHDT and CDR2 is YNNKEL (reference sequence). With V trimmed by 4 bases and J by 2 bases, 34 bases remained unmatched. This CDR3 is built from 24 residues. This CDR3 is CASSPNYRDRAVGLLASRNYGYTF. The DNA of the CDR3 is TGTGCCAGCAGCCCTAACTACCGTGACAGGGCTGTAGGACTCCTAGCCAGTAGGAACTATGGCTACACCTTC.